This entry concerns a single T cell receptor beta chain. Its target is not known. These data are taken from a study of T cell repertoires in cytomegalovirus infection. The overall study: CMV infection together with matching HLA type was indicated by public TCR beta signatures. General study findings and limits: The cumulative frequency of public TCR beta families identified carriers of CMV plus the relevant HLA. HLA-C-restricted TCR beta clonotypes specific for CMV led the ex vivo response.

One entry per CDR3 protein results from TCRdb running MiXCR on the reads. This table holds some 310,000 distinct CDR3 sequences, around 25% found once. V lost 2 bases and J lost 7; bases outside the gene matches: 9. The CDR3 is 15 amino acids. Germline CDR1 and CDR2: DFQATT and SNEGSKA (reference sequence). This chain links TRBV20-1 with TRBJ2-1, with 9 bases aligning to TRBD2. This specimen consisted of cultured PBMCs, obtained from culture after CMV antigen stimulation. The TCR sequence derives from a human donor in good health (CMV status not recorded). Some clones in this sample may be carry-over from other donors' samples. The CDR3 DNA follows: TGCAGTGCTAGAACGGGCGGGAGGGGGTTAAATGAGCAGTTCTTC. It yields the protein CSARTGGRGLNEQFF.